These 14 T cell receptor beta chains were all obtained from the same sample, sequenced in a study of identical twins. TCRdb fed the 5' RACE reads into MiXCR, producing one record per CDR3 protein. The sample lists hundreds of thousands of distinct CDR3 sequences, approximately 9% occurring once. This same sample was also part of a study on yellow fever vaccine responses in identical twins.

The source material was PBMCs. The receptors here all came from a woman between 18 and 29 years old in good health.

The gene calls are TRBV7-2 and TRBJ2-7, with 7 bases aligning to TRBD2. The CDR3 runs 15 residues. The trim removed 5 bases at V and 3 bases at J, leaving 10 bases unmatched. From germline, CDR1 is SGHTA and CDR2 FQGNSA. In DNA form, the CDR3 reads TGTGCCAGCAGCCCCTGGACTAGGTCCCTCTACGAGCAGTACTTC. This gives the protein CASSPWTRSLYEQYF.

This clonotype has at least ten counts. V and J are TRBV4-3 and TRBJ1-5; D is ambiguous. Per the germline V gene, CDR1 is LGHNA and CDR2 is YSLEER. Trimming shortened V by 0 bases and J by 5 bases, and 11 bases separated the two germline ends. This CDR3 is built from 15 residues. CDR3 sequence reads: CASSQDVTVDQPQHF. CDR3 DNA sequence: TGCGCCAGCAGCCAAGATGTCACCGTCGATCAGCCCCAGCATTTT.

The V call is TRBV5-1, the J call TRBJ2-1; D is perhaps TRBD1 (5 bases). Germline V gene data show CDR1 as SGHRS and CDR2 as YFSETQ. V was clipped by 4 bases and J by 9 bases, with 17 bases between them. The CDR3 length is 14 residues. CDR3 DNA sequence: TGCGCCAGCAGCCCGGAAGGGGTACCTGGTGAGCAGTTCTTC. Translating it yields CASSPEGVPGEQFF.

This clonotype was detected many times. This chain connects TRBV7-9 to TRBJ2-5; D might be TRBD1 or TRBD2, each matching 5 bases. The CDR3 spans 13 residues. V was pared by 4 bases and J by 7 bases, with 13 bases between. The V gene's germline CDR1 is SEHNR and CDR2 FQNEAQ (reference sequence). This CDR3 reads CASSSGPEGTQYF. The CDR3 DNA is TGTGCCAGCAGCTCGGGGCCCGAGGGGACCCAGTACTTC. The whole variable domain, filled in from reference TRBV7-9 and TRBJ2-5, reads DTGVSQNPRHKITKRGQNVTFRCDPISEHNRLYWYRQTLGQGPEFLTYFQNEAQLEKSRLLSDRFSAERPKGSFSTLEIQRTEQGDSAMYLCASSSGPEGTQYFGPGTRLLVL.

This clonotype was detected many times. V and J are TRBV12-3 or TRBV12-4 and TRBJ2-4; D is uncertain. With 2 bases removed from V and 5 bases from J, the gap between germline ends came to 10 bases. The CDR3 totals 14 residues. CDR3 DNA: TGTGCCAGCAGTTTACCCTGGATTGAAAACATTCAGTACTTC. It encodes CASSLPWIENIQYF.

This clonotype appeared many times. The rearrangement joins TRBV12-3 or TRBV12-4 to TRBJ1-2; TRBD1 aligns across 8 bases. The ends lost 5 bases at V and 2 bases at J; junction bases unmatched: 4. The CDR3 has 14 amino acids. CDR3 protein: CASSPGDRNYGYTF. The CDR3 DNA follows: TGTGCCAGCAGTCCTGGGGACAGGAACTATGGCTACACCTTC.

The chain carries TRBV28 and TRBJ1-6; tentatively, D is TRBD1 (5 bases). Germline assignment: CDR1 MDHEN and CDR2 SYDVKM. Trimming left V 2 bases short and J 8 bases short, with 16 bases between. CDR3 size: 16 residues. The CDR3 DNA is TGTGCCAGCAGTTTACCCGGCCGCTTGGGGGATTCACCCCTCCACTTT. The encoded protein is CASSLPGRLGDSPLHF.

This clonotype was seen more than once but under ten times. The V gene is TRBV9, the J gene TRBJ2-6; 8 bases line up with TRBD2. Germline V gene lookup returns CDR1 SGDLS and CDR2 YYNGEE. V gave up 4 bases and J gave up 1 base; unmatched junction bases: 16. CDR3 length equals 20 residues. The CDR3 reads CASSSSPPGLVISGANVLTF. In nucleotides, the CDR3 is TGTGCCAGCAGCTCCTCACCACCGGGACTAGTCATATCTGGGGCCAACGTCCTGACTTTC.

This clonotype was picked up many times. The V call is TRBV12-3 or TRBV12-4, the J call TRBJ1-1, with 7 bases that match TRBD1. Trimming cost V 3 bases and J 3 bases; bases outside gene matches: 10. This CDR3 has 16 amino acids. The CDR3 reads CASSLRDRSFYTEAFF. The CDR3 DNA is TGTGCCAGCAGTTTGCGGGACAGAAGTTTTTACACTGAAGCTTTCTTT.

This clonotype was observed at least ten times. The chain carries TRBV12-3 or TRBV12-4 and TRBJ2-5, with a weak D call TRBD1 (6 bases). Trimming stripped 4 bases from V and 0 bases from J, with 15 bases between. The CDR3 covers 16 residues. CDR3 in DNA: TGTGCCAGCAGTTCGCCCAGACAGGCGTACCAAGAGACCCAGTACTTC. Amino acid sequence: CASSSPRQAYQETQYF.

In its sample, this clonotype was seen a few times. The gene calls are TRBV6-1 and TRBJ2-2; 7 positions match TRBD2. CDR1 is MNHNS, CDR2 SASEGT, per germline. Trimming removed 6 bases from V and 3 bases from J; junction bases left unmatched: 4. The CDR3 length is 14 residues. The CDR3 is CASSRAGDTGELFF. For the CDR3, the DNA is TGTGCCAGCAGCAGGGCGGGGGACACCGGGGAGCTGTTTTTT.

The V and J genes are TRBV5-1 and TRBJ2-3, with TRBD1 identical over 9 bases. CDR3 length equals 18 residues. Germline CDR1 reads SGHRS; CDR2 reads YFSETQ. The junction had 14 bases not matched to a gene; V was cut back by 4 bases and J by 2 bases. CDR3 amino acids: CASSTGTGLTYDTDTQYF. CDR3 bases: TGCGCCAGCAGCACCGGGACAGGGCTTACCTATGACACAGATACGCAGTATTTT.

In this sample, this clonotype turned up many times. The chain uses TRBV5-1 and TRBJ1-1, with D perhaps matching TRBD1 (5 bases). V gave up 0 bases and J gave up 5 bases, with 11 bases separating them. Germline CDR1 SGHRS, CDR2 YFSETQ. The CDR3 is made up of 14 amino acids. The CDR3 bases are TGCGCCAGCAGCTTGGCCGCAGGGTGGACTGAAGCTTTCTTT. It specifies CASSLAAGWTEAFF.

The chain links TRBV18 to TRBJ2-5; 7 positions agree with TRBD2. J was trimmed by 6 bases and V by 5 bases; bases with no gene match: 6. Looked up from germline, CDR1 is KGHSH and CDR2 is LQKENI. The CDR3 spans 13 residues. DNA of the CDR3: TGTGCCAGCTCAGCGGGAGTTGGACAGACCCAGTACTTC. The encoded protein is CASSAGVGQTQYF.